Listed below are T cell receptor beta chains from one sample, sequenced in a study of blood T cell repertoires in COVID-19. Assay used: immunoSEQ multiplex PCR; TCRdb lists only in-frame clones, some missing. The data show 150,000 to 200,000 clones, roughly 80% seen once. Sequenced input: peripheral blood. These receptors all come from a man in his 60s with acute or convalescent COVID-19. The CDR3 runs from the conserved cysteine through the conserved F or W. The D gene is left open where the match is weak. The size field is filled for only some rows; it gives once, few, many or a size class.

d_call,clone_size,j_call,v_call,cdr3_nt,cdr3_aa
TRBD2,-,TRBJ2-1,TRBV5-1,TGCGCCAGCAGCTTGACTAGCGGGGGGGCCAGGGGAAGTAGTGAGCAGTTCTTC,CASSLTSGGARGSSEQFF
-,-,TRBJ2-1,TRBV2,TGTGCCAGCAGTGAAGACAGGGTGGCCTACAATGAGCAGTTCTTC,CASSEDRVAYNEQFF
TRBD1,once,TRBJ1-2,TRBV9,TGTGCCAGCAGCGTAGCTGGGACAGGGATCCCCTTAGTACTGGTCTTC,CASSVAGTGIPLVLVF
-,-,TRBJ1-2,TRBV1,TGCACCACCCTTAACCCAACCCGGGACAGAAGTACTAACTATGGCTACACCTTC,CTTLNPTRDRSTNYGYTF
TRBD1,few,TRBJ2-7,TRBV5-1,TGCGCCAGCAGCTTGTTCCGGGACAGGGGAATAGACGAGCAGTACTTC,CASSLFRDRGIDEQYF
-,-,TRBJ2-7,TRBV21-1,TGTGCCAGCAGCGCCCCGGGACAGGGGGCATACGAGCAGTACTTC,CASSAPGQGAYEQYF
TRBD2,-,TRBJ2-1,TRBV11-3,TGTGCCAGCAGCTTAGGCGTAGCGGGGGGGCTATACAATGAGCAGTTCTTC,CASSLGVAGGLYNEQFF
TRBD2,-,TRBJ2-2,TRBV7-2,TGTGCCAGCAGCTTAGAGAGCGGGACGGCCGGGGAGCTGTTTTTT,CASSLESGTAGELFF
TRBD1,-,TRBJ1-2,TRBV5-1,TGCGCCAGCAGCTCAAAGGCGGGGACAGGGGGTGGCGGCTACACCTTC,CASSSKAGTGGGGYTF
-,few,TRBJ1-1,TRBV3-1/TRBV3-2,TGTGCCAGCAGCCAAGATAGGCGCAGGGTGAACACTGAAGCTTTCTTT,CASSQDRRRVNTEAFF
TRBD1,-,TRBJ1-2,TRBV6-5,TGTGCCACTCAATTTAAGACAGGGTCCTATGGCTACACCTTC,CATQFKTGSYGYTF
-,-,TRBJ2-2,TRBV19,TGTGCCAGTAGTATCAGGGCCCCCGGGGAGCTGTTTTTT,CASSIRAPGELFF
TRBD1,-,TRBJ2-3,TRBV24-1,TGTGCCACCAGTGATCCAAAGCCGGGACAGGGTAGGCATACGCAGTATTTT,CATSDPKPGQGRHTQYF
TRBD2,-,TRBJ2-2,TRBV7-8,TGTGCCAGCAGCCCAACTAGCGGGGGGCCGCGAGTCACCGGGGAGCTGTTTTTT,CASSPTSGGPRVTGELFF
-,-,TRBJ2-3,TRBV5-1,TGCGCCAGCAGCGTACAGGAAAACACAGATACGCAGTATTTT,CASSVQENTDTQYF
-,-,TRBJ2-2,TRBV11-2,TGTGCCAGCCCGCCTCTTGGGGCCCTGAACACCGGGGAGCTGTTTTTT,CASPPLGALNTGELFF
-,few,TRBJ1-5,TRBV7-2,TGTGCCAGCAGCTTAAAGGGGTATAGCAATCAGCCCCAGCATTTT,CASSLKGYSNQPQHF
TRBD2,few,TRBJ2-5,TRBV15,TGTGCCACCAGCGGAGGACTAGCGGGGGGGCGAAGTTCCCAAGAGACCCAGTACTTC,CATSGGLAGGRSSQETQYF
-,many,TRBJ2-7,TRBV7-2,TGTGCCAGCAGCTTAGCAACAGGGAGCTCCTACGAGCAGTACTTC,CASSLATGSSYEQYF
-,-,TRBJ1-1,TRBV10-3,TGTGCCATCAGTGAGTCGCGGAGATCTAACACTGAAGCTTTCTTT,CAISESRRSNTEAFF
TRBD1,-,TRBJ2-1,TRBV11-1,TGTGCCAGCAGCTTAGATCAGGGGGCCTACAATGAGCAGTTCTTC,CASSLDQGAYNEQFF
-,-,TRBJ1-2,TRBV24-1,TGTGCCACCAGTGATTCTAACGATGGCTACACCTTC,CATSDSNDGYTF
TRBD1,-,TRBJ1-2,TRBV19,TGTGCCAGTAGTATAACCGGACAGGGTTTGGGCTACACCTTC,CASSITGQGLGYTF
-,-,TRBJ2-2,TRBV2,TGTGCCAGCGCGGTCCGGAACACCGGGGAGCTGTTTTTT,CASAVRNTGELFF
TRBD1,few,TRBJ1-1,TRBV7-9,TGTGCCAGCAGCTTAGCCCCGGGACAGCTTATTGAAGCTTTCTTT,CASSLAPGQLIEAFF
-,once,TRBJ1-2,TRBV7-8,TGTGCCAGCAGCTTAGATGACAGGCCCTATGGCTACACCTTC,CASSLDDRPYGYTF
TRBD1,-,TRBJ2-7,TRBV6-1,TGTGCCAGCAGTGACCGACAGGGGAACTACGAGCAGTACTTC,CASSDRQGNYEQYF
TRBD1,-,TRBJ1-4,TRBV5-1,TGCGCCAGCAGCTTGGAGGCAGGGGGCGGAAAACTGTTTTTT,CASSLEAGGGKLFF
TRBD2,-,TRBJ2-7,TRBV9,TGTGCCAGACAGAAAAAACTAGCGGGGGGGCACGAGCAGTACTTC,CARQKKLAGGHEQYF
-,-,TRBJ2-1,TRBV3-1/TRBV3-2,TGTGCCAGCAGCCAGGCCAGGCTCAGCAATGAGCAGTTCTTC,CASSQARLSNEQFF
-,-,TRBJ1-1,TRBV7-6,TGTGCCAGCAGCTTAATTGCCGGGTTGAACACTGAAGCTTTCTTT,CASSLIAGLNTEAFF
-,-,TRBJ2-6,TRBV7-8,TGTGCCAGCAGCCCACTTACAGGCTCTGGGGCCAACGTCCTGACTTTC,CASSPLTGSGANVLTF
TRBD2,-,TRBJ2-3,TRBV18,TGTGCCAGCTCCGCGGGGGGAGGAAGAGATACGCAGTATTTT,CASSAGGGRDTQYF
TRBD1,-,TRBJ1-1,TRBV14,TGTGCCAGCAGCCTACGACAGGGAAAATACACTGAAGCTTTCTTT,CASSLRQGKYTEAFF
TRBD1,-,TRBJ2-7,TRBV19,TGTGCCAGTAGTAAGGACAGGGTTGGCGAGCAGTACTTC,CASSKDRVGEQYF
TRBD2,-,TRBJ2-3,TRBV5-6,TGTGCCAGCAGCCCGGGGGGTCGGAGCACAGATACGCAGTATTTT,CASSPGGRSTDTQYF
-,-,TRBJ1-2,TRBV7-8,TGTGCCAGCAGCCAACGGGAGGGGAAAGACTATGGCTACACCTTC,CASSQREGKDYGYTF
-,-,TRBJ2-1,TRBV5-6,TGTGCCAGCAGCTTGGACAACTACAATGAGCAGTTCTTC,CASSLDNYNEQFF
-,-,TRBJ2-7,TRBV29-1,TGCAGCGTTGAATTCAACTACGAGCAGTACTTC,CSVEFNYEQYF
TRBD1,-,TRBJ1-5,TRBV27,TGTGCCAGCAGTTCACAGGGGAGTGATCAGCCCCAGCATTTT,CASSSQGSDQPQHF